The 32 T cell receptor beta chains presented below share a single source sample, sequenced in a study of post-analysis software for immune sequencing data. No antigens are known for them. Unique molecular identifiers featured in each of the TCR beta cDNA libraries. TCRdb re-analysed the PCR reads in MiXCR, keeping a single row per CDR3 protein. The data contain 740,000 or so distinct CDR3 sequences, about 50% of them singletons. Study-wide results and caveats: TRBV segments more frequent in patients than in controls numbered roughly 5 and included TRBV5-6, TRBV5-1 and TRBV20-1.

The sequenced sample was blood. Receptors originate from a girl aged 10-17 years with multiple sclerosis.

The V and J genes are TRBV4-1 and TRBJ2-5; 12 bases are a match to TRBD2. CDR1 and CDR2 (germline): MGHRA, YSYEKL. V trimming: 1 base; J trimming: 11 bases; junction bases outside the gene matches: 11. This CDR3 is built from 16 residues. DNA for the CDR3: TGCGCCAGCAGCCAAGTCCAGACTAGCGGGAGCCACGGGCAGTACTTC. Translated, it gives CASSQVQTSGSHGQYF.

The chain joins TRBV9 to TRBJ1-2; D may be TRBD1 (5 bases). CDR3 length: 13 amino acids. Trimming removed 2 bases at V and 4 bases at J, with 9 bases between. Per the germline V gene, CDR1 is SGDLS and CDR2 is YYNGEE. CDR3 bases: TGTGCCAGCAGCGTTCCAGGGCGCTATGGCTACACCTTC. Protein: CASSVPGRYGYTF.

This clonotype has only a few counts. The V and J genes are TRBV7-3 and TRBJ2-7; D may be TRBD1 (5 bases). With 1 base removed from V and 4 bases from J, the gap between germline ends came to 26 bases. The CDR3 is made up of 19 amino acids. CDR1 SGHTA and CDR2 FQGTGA come from the germline V gene. In DNA, the CDR3 is TGTGCCAGCAGCTTAATTCGCGTGGGCAGGGATCAAGTCGTGTACGAGCAGTACTTC. It encodes CASSLIRVGRDQVVYEQYF.

This chain joins TRBV6-2 or TRBV6-3 and TRBJ2-5, with 12 bases fitting TRBD2. The CDR3 is 16 amino acids. V lost 0 bases, J lost 5 bases, and 4 bases stayed unmatched. Germline V gene lookup returns CDR1 MNHEY and CDR2 SVGEGT. As DNA, the CDR3 is TGTGCCAGCAGTTACTCGACTAGCGGGAGCGATGAGACCCAGTACTTC. Its translation: CASSYSTSGSDETQYF.

This clonotype was counted between two and nine times. The chain joins TRBV7-3 to TRBJ2-1; 10 nucleotides line up with TRBD2. After removal of 5 bases from V and 0 bases from J, the junction contained 4 bases not matched to a gene. This CDR3 spans 16 amino acids. Germline-derived CDR1 and CDR2 are SGHTA and FQGTGA. CDR3 in amino acids: CASSPTSGFSYNEQFF. The CDR3 DNA sequence: TGTGCCAGCAGCCCGACTAGCGGGTTCTCCTACAATGAGCAGTTCTTC.

The V call is TRBV20-1, the J call TRBJ2-7; D is uncertain. This CDR3 comprises 11 residues. Germline CDR1 is DFQATT and CDR2 is SNEGSKA (reference sequence). CDR3 protein: CSSGSDYEQYF. CDR3 coding DNA: TGCAGCTCGGGCTCGGACTACGAGCAGTACTTC.

This clonotype came up once. The gene calls are TRBV12-3 or TRBV12-4 and TRBJ1-5; D may be TRBD1 (6 bases). The V and J ends lost 3 bases and 5 bases respectively, with 14 bases between them. The CDR3 runs to 15 residues. CDR3 amino acids: CASSFGGLVDQPQHF. The CDR3 nucleotides are TGTGCCAGCAGTTTCGGGGGGCTGGTCGATCAGCCCCAGCATTTT.

The chain has TRBV7-9 and TRBJ1-5, with D unresolved. Germline V gene sequence: CDR1 SEHNR, CDR2 FQNEAQ (reference sequence). The CDR3 totals 13 residues. V lost 1 base, J lost 5 bases, and 6 bases lay in between. The CDR3 here is CASSLDGHQPQHF. The CDR3 nucleotides are TGTGCCAGCAGCTTAGACGGTCATCAGCCCCAGCATTTT.

V usage is TRBV25-1 and J usage is TRBJ2-5; D perhaps matches TRBD1 (5 bases). The last part of the DNA fits TRBJ2-7 better; the J call may be wrong. The germline V gene encodes CDR1 MGHDK and CDR2 SYGVNS. This CDR3 is 12 amino acids long. CDR3 sequence (DNA): TGTGCCAGCAGGGACACCTTCTACGAGCAGTACTTC. Translating it yields CASRDTFYEQYF.

The rearrangement links TRBV5-1 to TRBJ2-3, with D hard to call. The CDR3 covers 15 residues. The germline gives CDR1 SGHRS, CDR2 YFSETQ. Trimming pared 0 bases from V and 0 bases from J, leaving 8 bases between. CDR3 sequence: CASSLDLDSTDTQYF. In nucleotides, the CDR3 is TGCGCCAGCAGCTTGGACCTGGACAGCACAGATACGCAGTATTTT.

The chain recombines TRBV18 with TRBJ2-1, with D unclear. The DNA end favors TRBJ2-7, so the J call may be wrong. The CDR3 runs to 11 residues. CDR1 and CDR2 from the germline V gene are KGHSH and LQKENI. As DNA, the CDR3 is TGTGCCAGCTCACCATCTACCGAGCAGTACTTC. Encoded protein: CASSPSTEQYF.

The chain recombines TRBV3-1 with TRBJ2-7, with unresolved D. The CDR3 consists of 14 residues. Germline V CDR1 and CDR2: LGHDT, YNNKEL (reference sequence). Trimming pared 0 bases from V and 2 bases from J, leaving 8 bases between. CDR3 sequence: CASSQEAPTYEQYF. The CDR3 region has the DNA TGTGCCAGCAGCCAAGAAGCACCGACCTACGAGCAGTACTTC.

The CDR3 region is CASSYRFKLAGEVYEQFF. DNA of the CDR3: TGTGCCAGCAGTTACCGATTCAAGCTAGCGGGAGAGGTATATGAGCAGTTCTTC. The genes are TRBV6-5 and TRBJ2-1; 10 bases are shared with TRBD2. Germline CDR1 and CDR2: MNHEY and SVGAGI. This CDR3 is 18 amino acids long. Trimming cost V 2 bases and J 8 bases; bases outside gene matches: 15.

The rearrangement links TRBV10-3 to TRBJ2-1, with D possibly TRBD2 on 7 matching bases. V lost 4 bases, J lost 8 bases, and 15 bases lay in between. Looked up from germline, CDR1 is ENHRY and CDR2 is SYGVKD. The CDR3 totals 14 residues. The CDR3 DNA reads TGTGCCATCAGTGGAGGGGCGGGGGCGGATGAGCAGTTCTTC. Its protein product is CAISGGAGADEQFF.

The chain employs TRBV12-3 or TRBV12-4 and TRBJ2-3, with D perhaps TRBD1 (5 bases). This CDR3 region has 15 residues. V was clipped by 5 bases and J by 2 bases, with 14 bases between them. The CDR3 region is CASSPDSLYTDTQYF. The CDR3, as DNA: TGTGCCAGCAGTCCTGACAGCCTGTACACAGATACGCAGTATTTT.

The V and J genes are TRBV20-1 and TRBJ1-2; no firm D call. This CDR3 contains 13 residues. V was cut by 4 bases and J by 8 bases, with 17 bases left in between. Germline V gene lookup returns CDR1 DFQATT and CDR2 SNEGSKA (reference sequence). CDR3: CSAKREADAGYTF. CDR3 nucleotide sequence: TGCAGTGCTAAGCGCGAGGCCGACGCCGGCTACACCTTC.

V gene TRBV20-1 combines with J gene TRBJ2-1, with 7 nucleotides matching TRBD2. Germline loops: CDR1 DFQATT, CDR2 SNEGSKA (reference sequence). The CDR3 consists of 15 residues. Losses at the gene ends were 0 bases for V and 2 bases for J; bases not matched to a gene: 4. This CDR3 reads CSARDLAVTYNEQFF. The CDR3 DNA follows: TGCAGTGCTAGAGACCTAGCGGTCACCTACAATGAGCAGTTCTTC.

The count of this clonotype is one. The chain uses TRBV28 and TRBJ1-2; D is perhaps TRBD1 (5 bases). Looked up from germline, CDR1 is MDHEN and CDR2 is SYDVKM. Trimming took 6 bases from V and 9 from J, leaving 20 bases between them. This CDR3 region has 14 residues. This CDR3 reads CASSHGASERSYTF. The CDR3 nucleotides are TGTGCCAGCAGCCATGGGGCCAGCGAGAGGAGCTACACCTTC.

The chain recombines TRBV7-2 with TRBJ1-2; D unclear. V lost 1 base to trimming and J lost 0 bases, with 9 bases between them. Germline V gene lookup returns CDR1 SGHTA and CDR2 FQGNSA. This CDR3 is 15 amino acids long. DNA of the CDR3: TGTGCCAGCAGCTTAGGGTCAGATACTAACTATGGCTACACCTTC. Its translation: CASSLGSDTNYGYTF.

This clonotype was found a few times. This chain connects TRBV3-1 to TRBJ1-1; a possible D gene is TRBD1 (6 bases). The ends were cut back, 4 bases at V and 4 bases at J, with 16 bases in the middle. The V gene's germline CDR1 is LGHDT and CDR2 YNNKEL (reference sequence). The CDR3 spans 15 residues. For the CDR3, the DNA is TGTGCCAGCAGCCTCGGCCCCCAGGGGATCACTGAAGCTTTCTTT. Its translation: CASSLGPQGITEAFF.

The genes are TRBV7-3 and TRBJ1-1; 7 bases fit TRBD1. This CDR3 is 13 amino acids long. Germline CDR1 reads SGHTA; CDR2 reads FQGTGA. V shed 4 bases, J shed 5 bases, and the junction held 4 bases outside the gene matches. The CDR3 DNA reads TGTGCCAGCAGCTCAGTGACAGGGACTGAAGCTTTCTTT. This translates into CASSSVTGTEAFF.

The rearrangement joins TRBV6-6 to TRBJ2-1, with TRBD2 as a possible D gene (6 bases). This CDR3 is 12 amino acids long. Germline CDR1 MNHNY, CDR2 SVGAGI (reference sequence). V was cut by 8 bases and J by 8 bases, with 13 bases left in between. The CDR3 region is CASGGASDEQFF. The CDR3 DNA follows: TGTGCCAGCGGCGGGGCTAGCGATGAGCAGTTCTTC.

A single count supports this clonotype. This chain links TRBV5-1 with TRBJ2-1; 7 positions agree with TRBD1. The CDR3 has 14 amino acids. V gave up 6 bases and J gave up 9 bases; unmatched junction bases: 12. CDR1 is SGHRS and CDR2 is YFSETQ in the germline V gene. CDR3 bases: TGCGCCAGCATACGGACAGGTAATATATGTGAGCAGTTCTTC. Encoded protein: CASIRTGNICEQFF.

The CDR3 nucleotides are TGTGCCAGCAGTTTGGAGGTCCAGTACGTC. This codes for CASSLEVQYV. The chain couples TRBV6-1 to TRBJ2-7; TRBD2 is a possible D gene (5 bases). Germline V lookup: CDR1 MNHNS, CDR2 SASEGT. The V end lost 5 bases, the J end lost 10 bases, and 9 bases lay between the germline ends. CDR3 length: 10 amino acids.

The rearrangement joins TRBV6-1 to TRBJ2-4; possibly TRBD1 for D (5 bases). The DNA end is more similar to TRBJ2-5, so the J call may be wrong. Germline V gene data show CDR1 as MNHNS and CDR2 as SASEGT. The CDR3 is made up of 14 amino acids. As DNA, the CDR3 is TGTGCCAGCAGCGAAAGGGGTACCAAAGAGACCCAGTACTTC. Protein: CASSERGTKETQYF.

In DNA, the CDR3 is TGTGCCAGCAGCTTGGTGCAAGTCAATCAGCCCCAGCATTTT. Translated, it gives CASSLVQVNQPQHF. This rearrangement joins TRBV7-2 to TRBJ1-5, with no clear D. The germline gives CDR1 SGHTA, CDR2 FQGNSA. Deletions cut 3 bases from V and 3 bases from J, with 9 bases between. There are 14 residues in the CDR3.

This clonotype appeared a few times. This chain links TRBV20-1 with TRBJ2-5, with 13 nucleotides matching TRBD2. The closer fit of TRBJ2-7 to the DNA end suggests the J call may be wrong. The CDR3 runs to 15 residues. The germline gives CDR1 DFQATT, CDR2 SNEGSKA (reference sequence). The CDR3 sequence is CSASTGTSGTYEQYF. CDR3 DNA sequence: TGCAGTGCTAGCACCGGGACTAGCGGGACCTACGAGCAGTACTTC.

The table lists this clonotype with a few counts. CDR3 amino acids: CSAQLAGVDTQYF. Written as DNA, the CDR3 is TGCAGTGCGCAACTAGCGGGGGTGGATACGCAGTATTTT. This sequence joins TRBV20-1 and TRBJ2-3, with 11 bases identical to TRBD2. The CDR3 covers 13 residues. Per the germline V gene, CDR1 is DFQATT and CDR2 is SNEGSKA (reference sequence). With 6 bases clipped from V and 6 bases from J, the junction kept 5 bases outside the gene matches.

The rearrangement links TRBV11-2 to TRBJ1-2; D gene uncertain. V lost 2 bases to trimming and J lost 2 bases, with 9 bases between them. This CDR3 contains 14 residues. The germline V gene has CDR1 SGHAT and CDR2 FQNNGV. CDR3 sequence (DNA): TGTGCCAGCAGCTTATTGAGGGAAAACTATGGCTACACCTTC. Its protein product is CASSLLRENYGYTF.

The V call is TRBV9, the J call TRBJ2-5, with 7 nucleotides matching TRBD2. The CDR3 sequence is 15 residues long. V trimming: 0 bases; J trimming: 2 bases; junction bases outside the gene matches: 4. Germline CDR1 and CDR2: SGDLS and YYNGEE. The CDR3 protein is CASSVGGGNQETQYF. The CDR3 DNA reads TGTGCCAGCAGCGTAGGGGGGGGGAATCAAGAGACCCAGTACTTC. Full variable domain (missing parts from reference TRBV9 and TRBJ2-5): DSGVTQTPKHLITATGQRVTLRCSPRSGDLSVYWYQQSLDQGLQFLIQYYNGEERAKGNILERFSAQQFPDLHSELNLSSLELGDSALYFCASSVGGGNQETQYFGPGTRLLVL.

The V gene is TRBV15, the J gene TRBJ1-5, with TRBD1 matching over 7 bases. J was trimmed by 6 bases and V by 0 bases; bases with no gene match: 8. Germline V lookup: CDR1 LNHNV, CDR2 YYDKDF (reference sequence). The CDR3 runs to 16 residues. The CDR3 reads CATSRDPQGPSQPQHF. CDR3 coding DNA: TGTGCCACCAGCAGAGATCCACAGGGGCCTAGTCAGCCCCAGCATTTT.

The J gene is TRBJ2-7, the V gene TRBV9, with TRBD2 as a possible D gene (7 bases). Germline lookup yields CDR1 SGDLS and CDR2 YYNGEE. V was pared by 0 bases and J by 2 bases, with 15 bases between. CDR3 length: 16 residues. CDR3 amino acids: CASSVAAGARTYEQYF. CDR3 bases: TGTGCCAGCAGCGTAGCGGCGGGGGCTCGAACCTACGAGCAGTACTTC.